Below, 6 T cell receptor beta chains from the same sample are listed, as sequenced in a study of blood T cell repertoires in COVID-19. Assay: immunoSEQ multiplex PCR; the TCRdb copy retains only in-frame clones and omits some. The table records 200,000 to 250,000 clones, 70% to 90% of them present only once. The source material was peripheral blood. These receptors were collected from a man aged 50 to 60 with COVID-19, enrolled during active disease.

The V gene is TRBV7-8, the J gene TRBJ1-5; TRBD1 matches at 9 bases. The germline V gene has CDR1 SGHVS and CDR2 FQNEAQ. After removal of 5 bases from V and 1 base from J, the junction contained 6 bases not matched to a gene. The CDR3 sequence is 16 residues long. The CDR3 is CASSLGTGRSNQPQHF. CDR3 DNA sequence: TGTGCCAGCAGCCTTGGGACAGGGAGGAGCAATCAGCCCCAGCATTTT.

The V and J genes are TRBV6-4 and TRBJ1-6, with 7 bases aligning to TRBD1. The junction had 2 bases not matched to a gene; V was cut back by 3 bases and J by 6 bases. The CDR3 covers 14 residues. Germline CDR1 is MRHNA and CDR2 is SNTAGT. This CDR3 is CASSEGTANSPLHF. The CDR3 bases are TGTGCCAGCAGTGAGGGGACAGCTAATTCACCCCTCCACTTT.

J is TRBJ1-5 and V is TRBV28, with 7 bases fitting TRBD1. The germline V gene has CDR1 MDHEN and CDR2 SYDVKM. The CDR3 is 15 amino acids. V lost 3 bases, J lost 5 bases, and 7 bases stayed unmatched. DNA of the CDR3: TGTGCCAGCAGTTTTTCGTCAGGGGGTCATCAGCCCCAGCATTTT. Encoded protein: CASSFSSGGHQPQHF.

This chain links TRBV12-3 or TRBV12-4 with TRBJ1-1; D is ambiguous. CDR3 size: 12 residues. Trimming stripped 8 bases from V and 1 base from J, with 8 bases between. The CDR3 here is CASRGTNTEAFF. CDR3 in DNA: TGTGCCAGCCGGGGAACGAACACTGAAGCTTTCTTT.

The genes are TRBV9 and TRBJ2-1; no firm D call. Trimming removed 1 base at V and 5 bases at J, with 7 bases between. The germline V gene has CDR1 SGDLS and CDR2 YYNGEE. This CDR3 is 13 amino acids long. CDR3 amino acids: CASSVYPDNEQFF. Here the CDR3 DNA reads TGTGCCAGCAGCGTATATCCCGACAATGAGCAGTTCTTC.

The V and J genes are TRBV18 and TRBJ2-2, with no clear D. CDR1 and CDR2 (germline): KGHSH, LQKENI. CDR3 size: 13 residues. V lost 6 bases to trimming and J lost 7 bases, with 12 bases between them. The CDR3 spells CASSPRNLGELFF. The CDR3 DNA is TGTGCCAGCTCTCCCCGTAATCTCGGGGAGCTGTTTTTT.